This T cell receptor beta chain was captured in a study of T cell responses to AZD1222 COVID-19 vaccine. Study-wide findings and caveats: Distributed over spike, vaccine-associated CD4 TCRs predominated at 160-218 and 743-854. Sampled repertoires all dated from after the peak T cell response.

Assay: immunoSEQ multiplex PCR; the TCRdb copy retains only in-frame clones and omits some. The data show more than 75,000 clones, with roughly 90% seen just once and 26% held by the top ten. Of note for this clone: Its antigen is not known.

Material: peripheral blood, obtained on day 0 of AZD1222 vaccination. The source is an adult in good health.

The CDR3 DNA sequence: TGTGCCAGCAGTAGACTAGCGGGAAACACCGGGGAGCTGTTTTTT. Amino acids: CASSRLAGNTGELFF. This chain links TRBV6-2 or TRBV6-3 with TRBJ2-2, with TRBD2 identical over 11 bases. There are 15 residues in the CDR3. The trim removed 5 bases at V and 2 bases at J, leaving 1 base unmatched. Germline V CDR1 and CDR2: MNHEY, SVGEGT.